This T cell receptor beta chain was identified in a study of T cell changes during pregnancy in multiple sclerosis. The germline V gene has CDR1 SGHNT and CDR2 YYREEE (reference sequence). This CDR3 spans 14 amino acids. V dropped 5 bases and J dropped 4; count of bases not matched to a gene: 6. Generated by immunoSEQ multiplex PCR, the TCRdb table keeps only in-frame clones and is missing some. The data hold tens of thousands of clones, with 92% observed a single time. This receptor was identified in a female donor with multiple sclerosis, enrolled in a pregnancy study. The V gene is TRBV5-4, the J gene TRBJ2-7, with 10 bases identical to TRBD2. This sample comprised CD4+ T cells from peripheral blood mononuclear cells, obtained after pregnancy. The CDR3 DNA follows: TGTGCCAGCAGATCTGGACTAGCGGTATACGAGCAGTACTTC. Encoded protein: CASRSGLAVYEQYF.